The clone carrying this T cell receptor beta chain was seen once. Its antigen is undetermined. The record originates from a study of ipilimumab plus nivolumab after autologous stem cell transplantation. Study information: Patients received a median of about five ipilimumab and eight or nine nivolumab doses.

Study-level results: Authors suggest TCR repertoire, Treg phenotype and gut microbiota support further study.

Profiling relied on immunoSEQ multiplex PCR, and the TCRdb table lists in-frame clones only, not all of them. The sample lists roughly 86,000 clones; 65% to 85% were seen once. Starting 14 to 28 days after autologous transplant, ipilimumab 1 mg/kg was given. Patients received nivolumab 3 mg/kg at weeks 1, 4, 7, 10, then fortnightly to week 26. The receptor was isolated from a male donor with diffuse large B-cell lymphoma. Sequences were derived from PBMCs, sampled in a trial of ipilimumab plus nivolumab as post-transplant consolidation.

CDR3 bases: TGTGCCAGCAGTGAAGCGGGACAGGGGCGCAATCAGCCCCAGCATTTT. This translates into CASSEAGQGRNQPQHF. The chain uses TRBV6-1 and TRBJ1-5; 10 positions agree with TRBD1. Trimming at V came to 0 bases and at J to 2 bases, leaving 1 base not matched to a gene. The germline CDR1 and CDR2 sequences are MNHNS and SASEGT. The CDR3 runs to 16 residues.